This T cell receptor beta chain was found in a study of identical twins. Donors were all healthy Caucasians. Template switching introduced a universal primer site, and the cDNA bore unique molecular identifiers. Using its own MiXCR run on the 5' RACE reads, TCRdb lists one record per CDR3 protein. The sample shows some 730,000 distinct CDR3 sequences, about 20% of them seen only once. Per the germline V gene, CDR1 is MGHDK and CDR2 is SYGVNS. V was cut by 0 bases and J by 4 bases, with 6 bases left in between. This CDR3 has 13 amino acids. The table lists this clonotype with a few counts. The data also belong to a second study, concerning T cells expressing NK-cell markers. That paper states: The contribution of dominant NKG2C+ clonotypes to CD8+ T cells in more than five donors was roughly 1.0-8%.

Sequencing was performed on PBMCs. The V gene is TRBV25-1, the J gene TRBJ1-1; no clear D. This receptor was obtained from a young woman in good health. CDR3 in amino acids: CASSEYAFTEAFF. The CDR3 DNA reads TGTGCCAGCAGTGAATATGCCTTCACTGAAGCTTTCTTT.